Sequencing of this T cell receptor (beta chain) was carried out in a study of blood T cell repertoires in COVID-19. About the study: The samples span acute and convalescent COVID-19 from the United States, Italy and Spain. The analysed material was cDNA or gDNA that came from T cells, B-cell-depleted T cells, or PBMCs.

Under the authors' procedure: Researchers report that nucleated cell counts were estimated from reference gene primer amplification. Libraries were prepared by immunoSEQ multiplex PCR; TCRdb keeps only in-frame clonotypes and omits some of them. D and trimming come from the DNA, and the V and J calls and clone size come from that table. The sample has under 200,000 clones; 88% are singletons. The CDR3 consists of 21 residues. Sequencing used peripheral blood. This sequence was found in a man between 40 and 49 years old with active or convalescent COVID-19. This chain links TRBV21-1 with TRBJ2-3; TRBD1 is taken as the D call from the table, unchecked against the DNA. TRBV21-1 is annotated as a pseudogene. The CDR3, as DNA: TGTGCCAGCAGCAAAGCGCCTTCTCATCGACAAGACAGGGAAAGCACAGATACGCAGTATTTT. Its protein product is CASSKAPSHRQDRESTDTQYF.